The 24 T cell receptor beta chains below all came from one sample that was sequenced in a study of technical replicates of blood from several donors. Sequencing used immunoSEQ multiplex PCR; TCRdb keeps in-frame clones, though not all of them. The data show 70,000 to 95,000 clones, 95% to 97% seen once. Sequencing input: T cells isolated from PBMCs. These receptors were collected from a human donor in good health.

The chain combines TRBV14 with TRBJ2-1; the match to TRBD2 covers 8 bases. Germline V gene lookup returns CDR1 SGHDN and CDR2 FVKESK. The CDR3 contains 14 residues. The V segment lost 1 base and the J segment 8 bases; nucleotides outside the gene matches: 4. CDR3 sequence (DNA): TGTGCCAGCAGCCAAGTGTCCGGGAGGGATGAGCAGTTCTTC. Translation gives CASSQVSGRDEQFF.

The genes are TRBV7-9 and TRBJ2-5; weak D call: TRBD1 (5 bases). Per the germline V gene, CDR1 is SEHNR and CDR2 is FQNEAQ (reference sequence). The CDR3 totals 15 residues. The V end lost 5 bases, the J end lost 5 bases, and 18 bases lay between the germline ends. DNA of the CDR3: TGTGCCAGCAGCCCCCCGACGGGCAGGGTCGAGACCCAGTACTTC. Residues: CASSPPTGRVETQYF.

CDR3 sequence: CASSPREGRADTQYF. CDR3 bases: TGTGCCAGCTCACCGCGGGAGGGCCGTGCAGATACGCAGTATTTT. The chain carries TRBV18 and TRBJ2-3, with 9 nucleotides matching TRBD2. Germline assignment: CDR1 KGHSH and CDR2 LQKENI. The CDR3 contains 15 residues. V shed 3 bases and J 4 bases; nucleotides not matched to a gene: 5.

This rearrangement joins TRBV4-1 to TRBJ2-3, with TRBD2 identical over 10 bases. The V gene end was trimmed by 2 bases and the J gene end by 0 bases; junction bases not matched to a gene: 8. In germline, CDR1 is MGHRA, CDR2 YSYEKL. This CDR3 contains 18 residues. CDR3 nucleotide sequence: TGCGCCAGCAGCCAATCTGGGGCTAGCGGGAGCAGCACAGATACGCAGTATTTT. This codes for CASSQSGASGSSTDTQYF.

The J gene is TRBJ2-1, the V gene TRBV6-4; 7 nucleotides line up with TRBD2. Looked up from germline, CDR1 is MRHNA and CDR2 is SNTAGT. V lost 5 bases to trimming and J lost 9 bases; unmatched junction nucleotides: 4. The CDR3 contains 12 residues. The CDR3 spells CASSSGNTEQFF. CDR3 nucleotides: TGTGCCAGCAGTAGCGGGAACACTGAGCAGTTCTTC.

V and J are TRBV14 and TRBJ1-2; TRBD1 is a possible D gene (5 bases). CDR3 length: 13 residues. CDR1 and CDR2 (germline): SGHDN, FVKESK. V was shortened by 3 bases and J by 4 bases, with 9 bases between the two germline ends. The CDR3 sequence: CASSQAGRYGYTF. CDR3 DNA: TGTGCCAGCAGCCAGGCAGGGCGCTATGGCTACACCTTC.

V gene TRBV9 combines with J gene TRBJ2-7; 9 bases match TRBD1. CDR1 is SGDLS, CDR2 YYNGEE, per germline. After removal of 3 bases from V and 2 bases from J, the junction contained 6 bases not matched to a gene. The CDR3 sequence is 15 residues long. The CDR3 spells CASSAHGTGTYEQYF. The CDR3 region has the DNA TGTGCCAGCAGCGCACACGGGACAGGGACCTACGAGCAGTACTTC. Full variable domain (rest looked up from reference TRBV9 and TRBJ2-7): DSGVTQTPKHLITATGQRVTLRCSPRSGDLSVYWYQQSLDQGLQFLIQYYNGEERAKGNILERFSAQQFPDLHSELNLSSLELGDSALYFCASSAHGTGTYEQYFGPGTRLTVT.

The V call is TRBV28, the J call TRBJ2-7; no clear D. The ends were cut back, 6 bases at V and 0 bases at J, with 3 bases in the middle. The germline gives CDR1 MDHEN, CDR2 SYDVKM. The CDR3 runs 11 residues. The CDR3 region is CASRSSYEQYF. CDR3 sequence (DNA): TGTGCCAGCAGGAGCTCCTACGAGCAGTACTTC.

The CDR3, as DNA: TGCAGCGTCAGCGCAGGGGGAACCTACGAGCAGTACTTC. It codes for CSVSAGGTYEQYF. The chain has TRBV29-1 and TRBJ2-7; 7 positions agree with TRBD1. CDR3 length equals 13 residues. Germline CDR1 and CDR2: SQVTM and ANQGSEA. V was pared by 6 bases and J by 2 bases, with 7 bases of the junction left unmatched.

The CDR3 DNA follows: TGCGCCAGCAGCTTGGAGGCGGGGGGATACGAGCAGTACTTC. Translating it yields CASSLEAGGYEQYF. This sequence joins TRBV5-1 and TRBJ2-7, with 8 positions matching TRBD2. This CDR3 is built from 14 residues. The germline gives CDR1 SGHRS, CDR2 YFSETQ. The ends lost 0 bases at V and 4 bases at J; junction bases unmatched: 3.

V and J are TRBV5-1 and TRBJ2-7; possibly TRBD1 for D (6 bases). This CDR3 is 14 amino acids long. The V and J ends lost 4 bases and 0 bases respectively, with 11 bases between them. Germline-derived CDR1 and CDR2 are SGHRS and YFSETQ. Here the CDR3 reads CASSARQASYEQYF. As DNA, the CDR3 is TGCGCCAGCAGCGCCCGACAGGCCTCCTACGAGCAGTACTTC.

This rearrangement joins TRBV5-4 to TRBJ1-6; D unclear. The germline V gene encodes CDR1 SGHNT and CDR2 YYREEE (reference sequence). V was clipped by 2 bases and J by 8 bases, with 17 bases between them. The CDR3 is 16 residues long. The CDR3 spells CASSFNVAAFHSPLHF. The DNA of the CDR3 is TGTGCCAGCAGCTTTAATGTAGCAGCGTTTCATTCACCCCTCCACTTT.

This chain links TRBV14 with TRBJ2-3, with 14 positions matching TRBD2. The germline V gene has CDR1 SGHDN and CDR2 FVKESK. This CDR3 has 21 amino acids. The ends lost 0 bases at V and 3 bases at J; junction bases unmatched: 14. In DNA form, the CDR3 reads TGTGCCAGCAGCCAAGAACCGGGCGAGACTAGCGGGAGGGCCCGGACAGATACGCAGTATTTT. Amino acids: CASSQEPGETSGRARTDTQYF.

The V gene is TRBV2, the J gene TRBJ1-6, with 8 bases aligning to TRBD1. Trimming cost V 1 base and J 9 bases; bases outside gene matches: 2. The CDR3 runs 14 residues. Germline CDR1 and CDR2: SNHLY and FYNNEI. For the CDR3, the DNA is TGTGCCAGCAGTGAAGTCACAGGGGGTTCACCCCTCCACTTT. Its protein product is CASSEVTGGSPLHF. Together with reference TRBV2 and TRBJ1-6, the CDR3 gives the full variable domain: EPEVTQTPSHQVTQMGQEVILRCVPISNHLYFYWYRQILGQKVEFLVSFYNNEISEKSEIFDDQFSVERPDGSNFTLKIRSTKLEDSAMYFCASSEVTGGSPLHFGNGTRLTVT.

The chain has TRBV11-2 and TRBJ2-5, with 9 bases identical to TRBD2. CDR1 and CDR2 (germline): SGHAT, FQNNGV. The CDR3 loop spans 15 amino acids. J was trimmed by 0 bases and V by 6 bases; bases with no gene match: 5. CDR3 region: CASSLRLADQETQYF. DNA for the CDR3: TGTGCCAGCAGTCTACGACTAGCGGACCAAGAGACCCAGTACTTC.

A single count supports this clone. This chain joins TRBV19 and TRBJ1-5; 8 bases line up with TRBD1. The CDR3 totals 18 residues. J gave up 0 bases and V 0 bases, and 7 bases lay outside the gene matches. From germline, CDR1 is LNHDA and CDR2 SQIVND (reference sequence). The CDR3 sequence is CASSIDGTGFYSNQPQHF. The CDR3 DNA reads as TGTGCCAGTAGTATAGATGGGACAGGTTTTTATAGCAATCAGCCCCAGCATTTT.

This chain's CDR3 is CASSFWDRDHEQYF. The CDR3 DNA reads as TGTGCCAGCAGCTTTTGGGACAGGGACCACGAGCAGTACTTC. The chain carries TRBV7-9 and TRBJ2-7; 9 nucleotides agree with TRBD1. After removal of 3 bases from V and 5 bases from J, the junction contained 5 bases not matched to a gene. This CDR3 contains 14 residues. Germline V CDR1 and CDR2: SEHNR, FQNEAQ (reference sequence).

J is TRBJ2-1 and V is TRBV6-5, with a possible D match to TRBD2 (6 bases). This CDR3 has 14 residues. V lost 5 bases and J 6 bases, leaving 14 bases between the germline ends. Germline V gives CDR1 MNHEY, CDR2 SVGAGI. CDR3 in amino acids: CASSPGGPTNEQFF. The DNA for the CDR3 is TGTGCCAGCAGTCCCGGAGGGCCGACCAATGAGCAGTTCTTC.

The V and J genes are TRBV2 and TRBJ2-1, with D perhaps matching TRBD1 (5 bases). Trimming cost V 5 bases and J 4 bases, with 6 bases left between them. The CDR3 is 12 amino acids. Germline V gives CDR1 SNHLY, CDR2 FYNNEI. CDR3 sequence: CASSRGYNEQFF. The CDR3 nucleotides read TGTGCCAGCAGTAGGGGTTACAATGAGCAGTTCTTC.

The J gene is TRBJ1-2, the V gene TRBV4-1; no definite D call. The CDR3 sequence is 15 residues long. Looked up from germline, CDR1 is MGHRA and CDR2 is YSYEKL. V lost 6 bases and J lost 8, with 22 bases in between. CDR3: CASRGNRGRTEGYTF. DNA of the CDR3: TGCGCCAGCAGAGGTAATAGAGGGCGAACTGAGGGCTACACCTTC.

The CDR3 protein is CASSGTSGTYNEQFF. The DNA for the CDR3 is TGTGCCAGCAGCGGGACTAGCGGGACCTACAATGAGCAGTTCTTC. The chain couples TRBV25-1 to TRBJ2-1; 13 nucleotides align to TRBD2. Germline-derived CDR1 and CDR2 are MGHDK and SYGVNS. Germline trimming cut 6 bases from V and 2 bases from J; bases unmatched to any gene: 1. The CDR3 loop spans 15 amino acids.

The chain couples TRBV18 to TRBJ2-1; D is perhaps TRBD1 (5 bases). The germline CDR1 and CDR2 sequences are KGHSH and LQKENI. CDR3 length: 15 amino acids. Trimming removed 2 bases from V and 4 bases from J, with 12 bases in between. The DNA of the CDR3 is TGTGCCAGCTCACCATCAGGGTGGGAATACAATGAGCAGTTCTTC. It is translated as CASSPSGWEYNEQFF.

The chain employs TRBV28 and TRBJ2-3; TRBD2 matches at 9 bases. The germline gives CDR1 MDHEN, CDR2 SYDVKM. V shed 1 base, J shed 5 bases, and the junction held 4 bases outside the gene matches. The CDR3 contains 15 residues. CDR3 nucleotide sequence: TGTGCCAGCAGTTTATTAGCGGGAGCGAGAGATACGCAGTATTTT. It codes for CASSLLAGARDTQYF.

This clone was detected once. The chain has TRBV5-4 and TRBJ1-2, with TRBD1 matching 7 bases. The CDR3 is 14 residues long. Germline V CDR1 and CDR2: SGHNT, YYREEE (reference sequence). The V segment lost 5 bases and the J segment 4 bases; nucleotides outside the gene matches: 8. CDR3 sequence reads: CASRQETGIYGYTF. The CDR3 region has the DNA TGTGCCAGCAGGCAGGAGACAGGGATCTATGGCTACACCTTC.